This is a list of T cell receptor beta chains from one sample in a study of shared clonotypes between healthy human individuals. Method: immunoSEQ multiplex PCR; TCRdb's copy keeps in-frame clones and lacks some. The sample lists about 490,000 clones, about 82% occurring once. Sequenced material: PBMCs. The source of these receptors is a middle-aged woman in good health. Some clones in this sample may be carry-over from other donors' samples. CDR3s include the opening cysteine and the closing phenylalanine or tryptophan. The D gene is left open where the match is weak. Size is omitted from some rows. Given values are once, few, many or a class for expanded clones.

V gene	clone size	J gene	D gene	CDR3 DNA	CDR3 protein
TRBV5-1	.	TRBJ1-1	.	TGCGCCAGCAAACAGAACACTGAAGCTTTCTTT	CASKQNTEAFF
TRBV5-1	.	TRBJ2-7	TRBD1	TGCGCCAGCAGCTTGGCTGAACAGGGGTGGATAAGTAATCAGTACTTC	CASSLAEQGWISNQYF
TRBV9	few	TRBJ2-7	TRBD2	TGTGCCAGCAGCGAGGGACTAGCGGGAGGGTACGAGCAGTACTTC	CASSEGLAGGYEQYF
TRBV4-1	.	TRBJ1-2	.	TGCGCCAGCAGCCAAGATCATGGGCAGATGTGGGACTATGGCTACACCTTC	CASSQDHGQMWDYGYTF
TRBV5-1	few	TRBJ2-1	.	TGCGCCAGCAGCTTGGAGGCTAGCGACTACAATGAGCAGTTCTTC	CASSLEASDYNEQFF
TRBV6-1	.	TRBJ2-3	.	TGTGCCAGCAGTGAAGCCGGGCAGGGAGTTCGCACAGATACGCAGTATTTT	CASSEAGQGVRTDTQYF
TRBV9	.	TRBJ2-1	TRBD2	TGTGCCAGCAGCCGTGGGACTAGCGGGGTTAGGGAGCAGTTCTTC	CASSRGTSGVREQFF
TRBV18	.	TRBJ1-2	.	TGTGCCAGCTCACCTCGACAGAGCTATGGCTACACCTTC	CASSPRQSYGYTF
TRBV27	few	TRBJ2-6	TRBD1	TGTGCCAGCAAGCCCGTGGACAGGTCCTCTGGGGCCAACGTCCTGACTTTC	CASKPVDRSSGANVLTF
TRBV25-1	.	TRBJ1-2	.	TGTGCCAGCAGCCGACTTGAGAGAGAGGGCTACACCTTC	CASSRLEREGYTF
TRBV28	once	TRBJ1-2	.	TGTGCCAGCATGAGGACACCGCCTAACTATGGCTACACCTTC	CASMRTPPNYGYTF
TRBV4-2	.	TRBJ2-5	.	TGTGCCAGCAGCCAAGATTTGCCCCAAGAGACCCAGTACTTC	CASSQDLPQETQYF
TRBV7-7	.	TRBJ2-3	TRBD2	TGTGCCAGCAGCACCCTAGCGGGAGGGCCGACAGATACGCAGTATTTT	CASSTLAGGPTDTQYF
TRBV15	once	TRBJ1-5	.	TGTGCCACCAGCAGAGATCTGGGGGGCGCGGGTAATCAGCCCCAGCATTTT	CATSRDLGGAGNQPQHF
TRBV5-4	many	TRBJ2-7	TRBD1	TGTGCCAGCAGCGGGGGACAGGGGGCTTCCTACGAGCAGTACTTC	CASSGGQGASYEQYF
TRBV6-1	few	TRBJ1-1	TRBD1	TGTGCCAGCAAGTGGACAGGTGAAGCTTTCTTT	CASKWTGEAFF
TRBV7-9	.	TRBJ2-1	TRBD2	TGTGCCAGCAGCCGACTAGCGGGAAGCAACTACAATGAGCAGTTCTTC	CASSRLAGSNYNEQFF
TRBV19	.	TRBJ2-7	.	TGTGCCAGTAGTCCCGCCGGGGGCTACTACGAGCAGTACTTC	CASSPAGGYYEQYF
TRBV29-1	once	TRBJ2-5	.	TGCAGCGCCGGACCCCTGGAGACCCAGTACTTC	CSAGPLETQYF
TRBV28	.	TRBJ2-5	TRBD1	TGTGCCAGCAGTTCGACAGGGTTGGAGACCCAGTACTTC	CASSSTGLETQYF
TRBV7-2	.	TRBJ2-1	.	TGTGCCAGCAGCCATACTGGCCCCTACAATGAGCAGTTCTTC	CASSHTGPYNEQFF
TRBV4-3	few	TRBJ2-5	TRBD2	TGCGCCAGCAGCCAAGGCGTAGCGGGGCCACAAGAGACCCAGTACTTC	CASSQGVAGPQETQYF
TRBV6-1	few	TRBJ2-1	.	TGTGCCAGTGGGACAACTTACAATGAGCAGTTCTTC	CASGTTYNEQFF
TRBV30	many	TRBJ2-7	.	TGTGCCTGTCTGGGTGTAAACGCCTACGAGCAGTACTTC	CACLGVNAYEQYF
TRBV7-3	.	TRBJ2-3	.	TGTGCCAGCAGCTTAAGAGGACGGTTCAACACAGATACGCAGTATTTT	CASSLRGRFNTDTQYF
TRBV19	.	TRBJ2-3	TRBD2	TGTGCCAGTAGTATATTAGCGGGAGTAGATACGCAGTATTTT	CASSILAGVDTQYF
TRBV6-5	many	TRBJ1-1	.	TGTGCCAGCAGGCCTACTCTTTCCGCTGAAGCTTTCTTT	CASRPTLSAEAFF
TRBV5-1	once	TRBJ2-7	.	TGCGCCAGCAGCTTGGGGACAGTAGCCTACGAGCAGTACTTC	CASSLGTVAYEQYF
TRBV14	.	TRBJ2-7	TRBD1	TGTGCCAGCAGCCCACTTGGACAGGACTACGAGCAGTACTTC	CASSPLGQDYEQYF